This T cell receptor (beta chain) derives from a study of blood T cells in healthy people across ages. Across the study: Template switching caught about one barcoded beta molecule for each two T cells. Study-level points and caveats: It was held that the diversity estimates obtained from one million T cells were underestimates.

Total RNA was extracted at no less than 6 micrograms per sample. Primed by a sample-barcoded 5' primer and a J-beta primer mix, a second PCR proceeded for 7 to 11 cycles. No fewer than 2.5 million CDR3-containing paired-end reads came from each sample. TCRdb analysed the 5' RACE reads with MiXCR anew, one entry per CDR3 protein. Altogether under 2,000,000 distinct CDR3 sequences are present, roughly 52% being singletons, with the ten largest covering roughly 2%. This clonotype was seen many times. Its matching antigen is unknown. Trimming removed 3 bases at V and 2 bases at J, with 11 bases between. Looked up from germline, CDR1 is MNHEY and CDR2 is SVGEGT. CDR3 size: 14 residues.

The chain is built from TRBV6-2 or TRBV6-3 and TRBJ2-7; D could derive from TRBD1 or TRBD2 (5 bases each). The receptor comes from a woman in her forties in good health. Material for sequencing was blood. CDR3 sequence reads: CASSYSGTTYEQYF. The CDR3 DNA sequence: TGTGCCAGCAGTTATAGTGGGACGACCTACGAGCAGTACTTC.